These 8 T cell receptor beta chains came from one sample sequenced in a study of regulatory T cells in long-lasting Graves disease. Time point in this sample: newly diagnosed GD, antithyroid drugs for less than 3 months. Researchers made the TCR library from RNA that was extracted from PBMCs. Through Arm-PCR of CDR3 regions and iRepertoire HTBI primers, TCR beta libraries were built. In TCRdb, the multiplex PCR reads were re-called with MiXCR into one record per CDR3 protein. The sample includes over 350,000 distinct CDR3 sequences, 13% to 15% of them seen just once. The same data also went into a second study, on T cells in Graves' hyperthyroidism and ophthalmopathy.

The material sequenced was peripheral blood mononuclear cells (PBMCs), taken at new diagnosis, from a patient treated with antithyroid drugs. These receptors originate from a woman between 50 and 59 years old with Graves disease.

This clonotype was observed at least ten times. This sequence joins TRBV28 and TRBJ2-7; D may be TRBD1 (5 bases). Germline-derived CDR1 and CDR2 are MDHEN and SYDVKM. V lost 6 bases, J lost 3 bases, and 15 bases lay in between. The CDR3 sequence is 14 residues long. The CDR3 here is CASSPSGNYYEQYF. CDR3 coding DNA: TGTGCCAGCAGCCCGTCAGGGAACTACTACGAGCAGTACTTC.

This clonotype was recorded many times. The genes are TRBV24-1 and TRBJ2-7; 7 bases map to TRBD1. Germline V CDR1 and CDR2: KGHDR, SFDVKD. V lost 7 bases and J lost 0; bases outside the gene matches: 5. The CDR3 sequence is 14 residues long. CDR3 bases: TGTGCCACCAGCCCTACAGGGGTCTCCTACGAGCAGTACTTC. Its translation is CATSPTGVSYEQYF.

The chain links TRBV5-8 to TRBJ1-5, with TRBD1 identical over 8 bases. Germline lookup yields CDR1 SGHTS and CDR2 YDEGEE. Trimming cost V 7 bases and J 1 base; bases outside gene matches: 4. This CDR3 contains 14 residues. The CDR3 region has the DNA TGTGCCAGCGGTTGGACAGGGAGCAATCAGCCCCAGCATTTT. It specifies CASGWTGSNQPQHF.

The V gene is TRBV10-3, the J gene TRBJ2-2; 11 nucleotides match TRBD2. Trimming at V came to 5 bases and at J to 0 bases, leaving 11 bases not matched to a gene. Germline CDR1 is ENHRY and CDR2 is SYGVKD. This CDR3 has 19 residues. For the CDR3, the DNA is TGTGCCATCAGTCAACTGTGGACTAGCGGGCCAGCGAACACCGGGGAGCTGTTTTTT. Its protein is CAISQLWTSGPANTGELFF.

This clonotype was seen many times. The DNA of the CDR3 is TGTGCCTGGAGTGTACCCAATCGGGTCTATGGCTACACCTTC. Its protein is CAWSVPNRVYGYTF. The chain recombines TRBV30 with TRBJ1-2, with D unresolved. V was trimmed by 0 bases and J by 4 bases, leaving 12 bases between them. This CDR3 spans 14 amino acids. Germline CDR1 and CDR2: GTSNPN and SVGIG (reference sequence).

This clonotype was detected many times. The CDR3 sequence: CASSSGNQPQHF. The CDR3 DNA is TGTGCCAGCAGTTCAGGAAATCAGCCCCAGCATTTT. This chain connects TRBV27 to TRBJ1-5; D gene unclear. Per the germline V gene, CDR1 is MNHEY and CDR2 is SMNVEV (reference sequence). This CDR3 region has 12 residues. With 4 bases removed from V and 4 bases from J, the gap between germline ends came to 5 bases.

V and J are TRBV19 and TRBJ2-7; 9 positions agree with TRBD1. V trimming: 9 bases; J trimming: 7 bases; junction bases outside the gene matches: 13. CDR1 and CDR2 from the germline V gene are LNHDA and SQIVND (reference sequence). CDR3 size: 14 residues. The CDR3: CASRSGQGLKEQYF. The CDR3 DNA reads as TGTGCCAGCCGCTCGGGACAGGGACTTAAAGAGCAGTACTTC.

This clonotype was observed many times. The chain uses TRBV6-2 or TRBV6-3 and TRBJ2-7; TRBD2 matches at 10 bases. Germline V gives CDR1 MNHEY, CDR2 SVGEGT. CDR3 size: 17 residues. J lost 1 base, V lost 7 bases, and 13 bases had no gene match. The CDR3 DNA follows: TGTGCCAGCATCTTGACTAGCGGGCTTCCCACTTCCTACGAGCAGTACTTC. It yields the protein CASILTSGLPTSYEQYF.